Listed below are T cell receptor beta chains from one sample, sequenced in a study of beta chain features in type 1 diabetes. Profiling relied on immunoSEQ multiplex PCR, and the TCRdb table lists in-frame clones only, not all of them. In the table there are about 360,000 clones, around an eighth of which are singletons. Sequencing was done on a sample of naive CD4+ T cells from blood. The receptor source for this set is a man aged 18 to 30 in good health. Both conserved end residues are part of each CDR3. D genes are given only for firm matches. A clone size is listed for some rows: how often the clone was seen (once, few, many), or a class if it is expanded.

d_gene,v_gene,j_gene,abundance,CDR3aa,CDR3nt
NA,TRBV7-2,TRBJ1-5,NA,CASSPSGHPASGPQHF,TGTGCCAGCAGCCCGTCGGGACACCCGGCGAGTGGGCCCCAGCATTTT
NA,TRBV5-1,TRBJ1-5,few,CASSPLQGPSQPQHF,TGCGCCAGCAGCCCGCTTCAGGGGCCGAGTCAGCCCCAGCATTTT
NA,TRBV7-8,TRBJ2-7,few,CASSLEPGLLSPYEQYF,TGTGCCAGCAGCTTAGAACCGGGACTGCTTTCCCCCTACGAGCAGTACTTC
TRBD1,TRBV5-6,TRBJ2-7,few,CASSLYATGGSEQYF,TGTGCCAGCAGCCTATACGCCACAGGGGGCAGCGAGCAGTACTTC
TRBD2,TRBV18,TRBJ2-1,NA,CASSPPSGGYNEQFF,TGTGCCAGCTCACCACCTAGCGGGGGCTACAATGAGCAGTTCTTC
TRBD1,TRBV7-2,TRBJ2-7,NA,CASSRAGQGRLAEQYF,TGTGCCAGCAGCCGAGCGGGACAGGGGAGACTCGCCGAGCAGTACTTC
NA,TRBV30,TRBJ2-4,NA,CAWSVQEGQYF,TGTGCCTGGAGTGTACAGGAGGGACAGTACTTC
TRBD1,TRBV11-2,TRBJ2-1,few,CASSLARGQDEQFF,TGTGCCAGCAGCTTAGCCAGGGGGCAAGATGAGCAGTTCTTC
TRBD1,TRBV29-1,TRBJ1-1,NA,CSVEATGSMNTEAFF,TGCAGCGTTGAAGCGACAGGGAGCATGAACACTGAAGCTTTCTTT
NA,TRBV4-1,TRBJ1-2,few,CASSQEGDNYGYTF,TGCGCCAGCAGCCAAGAGGGAGATAACTATGGCTACACCTTC
NA,TRBV28,TRBJ2-4,few,CASSPLAAGGDSKYF,TGTGCCAGCAGTCCCCTTGCAGCCGGCGGAGATTCAAAGTACTTC
TRBD2,TRBV30,TRBJ2-5,few,CAWTSGATQYF,TGTGCCTGGACTAGCGGGGCAACCCAGTACTTC
NA,TRBV27,TRBJ2-7,NA,CASSPTRVTGAYEQYF,TGTGCCAGCAGTCCGACCAGGGTGACAGGCGCCTACGAGCAGTACTTC
NA,TRBV19,TRBJ1-5,NA,CASSIFGESNQPQHF,TGTGCCAGTAGTATTTTCGGGGAAAGCAATCAGCCCCAGCATTTT
NA,TRBV7-2,TRBJ2-1,NA,CASSLEALASNEQFF,TGTGCCAGCAGCTTAGAGGCTCTAGCTAGCAATGAGCAGTTCTTC
TRBD2,TRBV7-6,TRBJ2-1,NA,CASSSKTSTPYNEQFF,TGTGCCAGCAGCTCGAAGACTAGCACACCATACAATGAGCAGTTCTTC
NA,TRBV18,TRBJ2-1,NA,CASSPPGGAMDNEQFF,TGTGCCAGCTCACCACCTGGGGGCGCGATGGACAATGAGCAGTTCTTC
TRBD1,TRBV16,TRBJ2-7,NA,CASSHVKQKGTGGSYEQYF,TGTGCCAGCAGCCACGTCAAACAGAAAGGGACAGGGGGCTCCTACGAGCAGTACTTC
NA,TRBV4-3,TRBJ1-2,few,CASSQGQANYGYTF,TGCGCCAGCAGCCAAGGACAGGCGAACTATGGCTACACCTTC
NA,TRBV15,TRBJ2-5,NA,CATSRDKGVGQETQYF,TGTGCCACCAGCAGAGATAAGGGGGTCGGTCAAGAGACCCAGTACTTC
TRBD1,TRBV5-1,TRBJ2-7,NA,CASSFHTGEHAYEQYF,TGCGCCAGCAGCTTCCATACAGGGGAGCATGCCTACGAGCAGTACTTC
TRBD1,TRBV18,TRBJ2-4,few,CASSPRITGANIQYF,TGTGCCAGCTCACCACGGATAACAGGGGCGAACATTCAGTACTTC
TRBD2,TRBV7-3,TRBJ2-1,few,CASSWTSGTGGEQFF,TGTGCCAGCAGCTGGACTAGCGGGACCGGTGGTGAGCAGTTCTTC
NA,TRBV19,TRBJ2-6,NA,CASTVPLGGGIGSGANVLTF,TGTGCCAGTACCGTGCCCCTTGGGGGGGGCATTGGCTCTGGGGCCAACGTCCTGACTTTC
NA,TRBV7-9,TRBJ2-5,NA,CASTRDQETQYF,TGTGCCAGCACTAGAGACCAAGAGACCCAGTACTTC
NA,TRBV19,TRBJ2-5,few,CASSIGGQNYQETQYF,TGTGCCAGTAGTATTGGCGGGCAGAACTACCAAGAGACCCAGTACTTC
TRBD1,TRBV29-1,TRBJ1-2,few,CSEGQGVDGYTF,TGCAGCGAAGGACAGGGGGTTGACGGCTACACCTTC
NA,TRBV7-3,TRBJ2-7,NA,CASSRGGAYEQYF,TGTGCCAGCAGCAGGGGCGGAGCCTACGAGCAGTACTTC
NA,TRBV5-5,TRBJ2-1,NA,CASSLDAFSYNEQFF,TGTGCCAGCAGCTTGGATGCGTTCTCCTACAATGAGCAGTTCTTC
TRBD1,TRBV2,TRBJ1-2,few,CASSEVHTGGYYGYTF,TGTGCCAGCAGTGAAGTGCACACAGGGGGCTACTATGGCTACACCTTC
NA,TRBV18,TRBJ2-6,NA,CASSPLPGSGANVLTF,TGTGCCAGCTCACCTCTCCCCGGGTCTGGGGCCAACGTCCTGACTTTC
TRBD1,TRBV7-9,TRBJ1-6,NA,CASRAATGTSPLHF,TGTGCCAGCAGGGCTGCGACAGGGACCTCACCCCTCCACTTT
TRBD2,TRBV5-1,TRBJ2-5,few,CASSLAGRGVQETQYF,TGCGCCAGCAGCTTGGCTGGGCGGGGGGTCCAAGAGACCCAGTACTTC
NA,TRBV30,TRBJ1-2,NA,CAWSDSGPRRNYGYTF,TGTGCCTGGAGTGACTCCGGGCCGAGGAGGAACTATGGCTACACCTTC
NA,TRBV9,TRBJ2-5,few,CASSVGYVRPETQYF,TGTGCCAGCAGCGTAGGATATGTGCGGCCAGAGACCCAGTACTTC
TRBD1,TRBV10-3,TRBJ2-7,few,CAISEATGIRSYEQYF,TGTGCCATCAGTGAGGCGACAGGGATTAGGTCCTACGAGCAGTACTTC
TRBD1,TRBV6-5,TRBJ1-2,NA,CASRDTGGNNYGYTF,TGTGCCAGCAGAGATACAGGGGGGAACAACTATGGCTACACCTTC
TRBD2,TRBV7-2,TRBJ2-3,few,CASSLSPSGASTDTQYF,TGTGCCAGCAGCTTATCGCCTAGCGGGGCGAGCACAGATACGCAGTATTTT
TRBD1,TRBV28,TRBJ2-7,few,CASSGSDRRPYEQYF,TGTGCCAGCAGCGGATCGGACAGGCGTCCCTACGAGCAGTACTTC
TRBD2,TRBV7-8,TRBJ2-1,NA,CASSLTSGVSYNEQFF,TGTGCCAGCAGCCTGACTAGCGGGGTCTCCTACAATGAGCAGTTCTTC
TRBD2,TRBV9,TRBJ2-1,NA,CASSVAGGATEQFF,TGTGCCAGCAGCGTAGCGGGAGGGGCAACTGAGCAGTTCTTC
NA,TRBV28,TRBJ2-4,NA,CASSFTGIQYF,TGTGCCAGCAGTTTCACGGGCATTCAGTACTTC
NA,TRBV7-9,TRBJ2-3,few,CAGQNTDTQYF,TGTGCCGGTCAGAACACAGATACGCAGTATTTT
TRBD2,TRBV9,TRBJ2-5,NA,CASSQRLAGGAETQYF,TGTGCCAGCAGCCAACGGCTAGCGGGGGGGGCTGAGACCCAGTACTTC
NA,TRBV18,TRBJ1-5,NA,CASSPPRQDNQPQHF,TGTGCCAGCTCACCGCCTCGGCAGGACAATCAGCCCCAGCATTTT
NA,TRBV5-4,TRBJ1-2,NA,CASSPKGARNYGYTF,TGTGCCAGCAGCCCCAAAGGGGCTCGTAACTATGGCTACACCTTC
NA,TRBV29-1,TRBJ2-2,NA,CSVAGGSNTGELFF,TGCAGCGTTGCAGGGGGGAGTAACACCGGGGAGCTGTTTTTT
TRBD1,TRBV19,TRBJ2-1,NA,CASSARQGAVNEQFF,TGTGCCAGTAGTGCGAGACAGGGGGCGGTCAATGAGCAGTTCTTC
TRBD2,TRBV7-2,TRBJ2-3,NA,CASSRLAGTSTDTQYF,TGTGCCAGCAGCCGACTAGCGGGAACGAGCACAGATACGCAGTATTTT
TRBD1,TRBV15,TRBJ2-6,few,CATSRLDRGSGANVLTF,TGTGCCACCAGCAGATTGGACAGGGGCTCCGGGGCCAACGTCCTGACTTTC
TRBD1,TRBV5-1,TRBJ1-1,few,CASSLGDRVGTEAFF,TGCGCCAGCAGCTTGGGGGACAGGGTGGGCACTGAAGCTTTCTTT